The rows below give T cell receptor beta chains drawn from one sample of a study of technical replicates of blood from four donors. The repertoire was sequenced with immunoSEQ multiplex PCR; TCRdb's copy has only in-frame clones and lacks some. Of roughly 76,000 clones listed, 70% to 90% are singletons. The sample consisted of PBMCs. All receptors come from a human donor in good health. Some clones in this sample may be carry-over from other donors' samples. The CDR3 runs from the conserved cysteine through the conserved F or W. The order of the fields is clone size, V gene, D gene, J gene, CDR3 DNA, CDR3 protein. The D gene is left open where the match is weak. Clone size appears in some rows only: once, few, many, or a class for an expanded clone.

clone_size: -
v_call: TRBV6-5
d_call: -
j_call: TRBJ1-1
cdr3_nt: TGTGCCAGCAGTCCGGGTCCATGGACTGAAGCTTTCTTT
cdr3_aa: CASSPGPWTEAFF

clone_size: -
v_call: TRBV7-6
d_call: TRBD2
j_call: TRBJ2-3
cdr3_nt: TGTGCCAGCAGCTCCCAACCACTAGCGGGAGGGGGAGATACGCAGTATTTT
cdr3_aa: CASSSQPLAGGGDTQYF

clone_size: -
v_call: TRBV7-3
d_call: TRBD1
j_call: TRBJ2-1
cdr3_nt: TGTGCCAGCAGCGTCACCGGGACAGTGGGACATGAGCAGTTCTTC
cdr3_aa: CASSVTGTVGHEQFF

clone_size: -
v_call: TRBV2
d_call: TRBD1
j_call: TRBJ2-7
cdr3_nt: TGTGCCAGCAGCCCTCAGGACAGGCTCTACGAGCAGTACTTC
cdr3_aa: CASSPQDRLYEQYF

clone_size: -
v_call: TRBV7-8
d_call: TRBD2
j_call: TRBJ2-2
cdr3_nt: TGTGCCAGCAGCGACGAGCGGGAGGCCGGGGAGCTGTTTTTT
cdr3_aa: CASSDEREAGELFF

clone_size: -
v_call: TRBV5-4
d_call: -
j_call: TRBJ1-2
cdr3_nt: TGTGCCAGCAGCTTGGCGGGGGTCCCGGGAGGCTACACCTTC
cdr3_aa: CASSLAGVPGGYTF

clone_size: -
v_call: TRBV6-4
d_call: TRBD2
j_call: TRBJ2-7
cdr3_nt: TGTGCCAGCAGTCCCGGGACTAGCGGAACCTACGAGCAGTACTTC
cdr3_aa: CASSPGTSGTYEQYF

clone_size: -
v_call: TRBV29-1
d_call: TRBD1
j_call: TRBJ2-1
cdr3_nt: TGCAGCGCGGCGGACAGGAGGAGGTACAATGAGCAGTTCTTC
cdr3_aa: CSAADRRRYNEQFF

clone_size: -
v_call: TRBV23-1
d_call: -
j_call: TRBJ2-6
cdr3_nt: TGCGCCAGCAGTAACGACAGCCTCTGGGCCAACGTCCTGACTTTC
cdr3_aa: CASSNDSLWANVLTF

clone_size: -
v_call: TRBV9
d_call: -
j_call: TRBJ1-1
cdr3_nt: TGTGCCAGCAGCGCTGCAGGGGTGACTGAAGCTTTCTTT
cdr3_aa: CASSAAGVTEAFF

clone_size: -
v_call: TRBV14
d_call: -
j_call: TRBJ1-1
cdr3_nt: TGTGCCAGCAGCCAAGATCCCTTCCCCCAGACTGAAGCTTTCTTT
cdr3_aa: CASSQDPFPQTEAFF

clone_size: few
v_call: TRBV28
d_call: -
j_call: TRBJ1-5
cdr3_nt: TGTGCCAGCAGACCAGGGGTCGGCAATCAGCCCCAGCATTTT
cdr3_aa: CASRPGVGNQPQHF

clone_size: -
v_call: TRBV18
d_call: -
j_call: TRBJ2-1
cdr3_nt: TGTGCCAGCTCACCGGATCTAGCTCCCATCGGGGGTGAGCAGTTCTTC
cdr3_aa: CASSPDLAPIGGEQFF

clone_size: -
v_call: TRBV7-6
d_call: -
j_call: TRBJ2-3
cdr3_nt: TGTGCCAGCAGCCCGCCTCGGGCAGATACGCAGTATTTT
cdr3_aa: CASSPPRADTQYF

clone_size: -
v_call: TRBV29-1
d_call: TRBD1
j_call: TRBJ1-1
cdr3_nt: TGCAGCGTTACCGGGACAGGGAACACTGAAGCTTTCTTT
cdr3_aa: CSVTGTGNTEAFF

clone_size: -
v_call: TRBV5-1
d_call: -
j_call: TRBJ2-1
cdr3_nt: TGCGCCAGCAGTCTTAGCGGCGGATACAATGAGCAGTTCTTC
cdr3_aa: CASSLSGGYNEQFF

clone_size: -
v_call: TRBV4-1
d_call: -
j_call: TRBJ2-7
cdr3_nt: TGCGCCAGCAGCCAAGCGTGGTCTTTCAGCGACGAGCAGTACTTC
cdr3_aa: CASSQAWSFSDEQYF

clone_size: -
v_call: TRBV20-1
d_call: -
j_call: TRBJ2-5
cdr3_nt: TGCAGTGCTACTAGTGGCGAGACCCAGTACTTC
cdr3_aa: CSATSGETQYF

clone_size: -
v_call: TRBV13
d_call: TRBD2
j_call: TRBJ2-3
cdr3_nt: TGTGCCAGCACCCGGTCGGGGGGGGCTAGGACAGATACGCAGTATTTT
cdr3_aa: CASTRSGGARTDTQYF

clone_size: -
v_call: TRBV7-9
d_call: TRBD1
j_call: TRBJ1-1
cdr3_nt: TGTGCCAGCAGCTTAGGAGGGACAGTCACTGAAGCTTTCTTT
cdr3_aa: CASSLGGTVTEAFF

clone_size: -
v_call: TRBV15
d_call: -
j_call: TRBJ2-1
cdr3_nt: TGTGCCACCAGCAGAGATCGAGTTTCTACCTACAATGAGCAGTTCTTC
cdr3_aa: CATSRDRVSTYNEQFF

clone_size: -
v_call: TRBV5-6
d_call: TRBD1
j_call: TRBJ1-3
cdr3_nt: TGTGCCAGCAGCTTGGAGGGGGCCAGTGGAATCACCATATATTTT
cdr3_aa: CASSLEGASGITIYF

clone_size: -
v_call: TRBV19
d_call: -
j_call: TRBJ2-1
cdr3_nt: TGTGCCAGTACGGGGGCGGGAGTTGAGCAGTTCTTC
cdr3_aa: CASTGAGVEQFF

clone_size: -
v_call: TRBV5-5
d_call: -
j_call: TRBJ1-3
cdr3_nt: TGTGCCAGCAGCCCCGAATCAAACAGTGGAAACACCATATATTTT
cdr3_aa: CASSPESNSGNTIYF

clone_size: -
v_call: TRBV5-1
d_call: TRBD1
j_call: TRBJ2-2
cdr3_nt: TGCGCCAGCAGCGACAGGGCAAGGGAGCTGTTTTTT
cdr3_aa: CASSDRARELFF

clone_size: -
v_call: TRBV19
d_call: -
j_call: TRBJ1-2
cdr3_nt: TGTGCCAGTAACCCGACAGAGAACTATGGCTACACCTTC
cdr3_aa: CASNPTENYGYTF

clone_size: -
v_call: TRBV11-2
d_call: -
j_call: TRBJ1-6
cdr3_nt: TGTGCCAGCAGCTTATCTCAGGGTGCGAATTCACCCCTCCACTTT
cdr3_aa: CASSLSQGANSPLHF

clone_size: -
v_call: TRBV10-3
d_call: -
j_call: TRBJ2-1
cdr3_nt: TGTGCCATCAGCCAGGACAGTTCCCTAAATGAGCAGTTCTTC
cdr3_aa: CAISQDSSLNEQFF

clone_size: -
v_call: TRBV7-3
d_call: -
j_call: TRBJ1-2
cdr3_nt: TGTGCCAGCAGCTTAGACAGTAACTATGGCTACACCTTC
cdr3_aa: CASSLDSNYGYTF

clone_size: -
v_call: TRBV21-1
d_call: -
j_call: TRBJ2-7
cdr3_nt: TGTGCCAGCAGCAAATGGGGACAGGGGTGCTACGAGCAGTACTTC
cdr3_aa: CASSKWGQGCYEQYF